This T cell receptor (beta chain) derives from a study of T cell repertoires in cytomegalovirus infection. TCRdb ran MiXCR on the reads and lists one entry per CDR3 protein. The repertoire holds around 260,000 distinct CDR3 sequences, with roughly 25% as singletons. This clonotype was detected a few times. The sequencing input was PBMCs. The receptor was derived from a human donor in good health (CMV status not recorded). Some clones in this sample may be carry-over from other donors' samples.

The CDR3 nucleotides are TGTGCCATCATGGGACAGAACTTCAATGAGCAGTTCTTC. Translated, it gives CAIMGQNFNEQFF. The chain is built from TRBV10-3 and TRBJ2-1; 7 bases agree with TRBD1. Germline V CDR1 and CDR2: ENHRY, SYGVKD. The CDR3 contains 13 residues. Losses at the gene ends were 7 bases for V and 6 bases for J; bases not matched to a gene: 6.